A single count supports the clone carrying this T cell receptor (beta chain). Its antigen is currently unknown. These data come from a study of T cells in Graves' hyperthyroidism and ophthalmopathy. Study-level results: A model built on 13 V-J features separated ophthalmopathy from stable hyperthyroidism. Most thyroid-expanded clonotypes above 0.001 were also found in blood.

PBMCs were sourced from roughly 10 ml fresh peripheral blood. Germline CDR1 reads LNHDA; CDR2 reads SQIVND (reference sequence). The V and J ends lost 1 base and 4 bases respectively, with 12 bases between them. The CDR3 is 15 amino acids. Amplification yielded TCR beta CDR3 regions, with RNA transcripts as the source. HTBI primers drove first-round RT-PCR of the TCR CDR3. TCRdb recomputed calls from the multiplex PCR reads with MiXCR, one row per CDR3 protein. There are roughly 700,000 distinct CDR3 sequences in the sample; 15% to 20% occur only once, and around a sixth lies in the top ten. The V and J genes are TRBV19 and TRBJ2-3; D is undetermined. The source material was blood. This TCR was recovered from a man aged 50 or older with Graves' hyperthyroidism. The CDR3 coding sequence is TGTGCCAGTAGTATAGGCGGCTACGAAGCAGATACGCAGTATTTT. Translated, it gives CASSIGGYEADTQYF.